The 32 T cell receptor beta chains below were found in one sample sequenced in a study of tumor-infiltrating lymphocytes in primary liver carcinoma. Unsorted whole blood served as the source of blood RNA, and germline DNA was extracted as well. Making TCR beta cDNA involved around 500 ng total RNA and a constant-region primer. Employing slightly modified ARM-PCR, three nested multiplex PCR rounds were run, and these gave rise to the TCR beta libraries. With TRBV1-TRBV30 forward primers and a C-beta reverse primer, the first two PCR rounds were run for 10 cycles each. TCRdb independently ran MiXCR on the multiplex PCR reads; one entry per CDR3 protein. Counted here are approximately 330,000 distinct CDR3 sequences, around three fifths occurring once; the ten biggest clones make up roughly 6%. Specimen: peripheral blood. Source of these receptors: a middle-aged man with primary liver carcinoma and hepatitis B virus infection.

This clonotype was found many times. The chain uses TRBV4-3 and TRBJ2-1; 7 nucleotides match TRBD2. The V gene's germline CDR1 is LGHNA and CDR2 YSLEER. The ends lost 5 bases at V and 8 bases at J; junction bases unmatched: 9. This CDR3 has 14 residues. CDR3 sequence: CASSGYGGKDEQFF. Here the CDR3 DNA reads TGCGCCAGCAGCGGATACGGGGGGAAAGATGAGCAGTTCTTC.

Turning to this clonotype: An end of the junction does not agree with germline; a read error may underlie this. CDR3 sequence: CASRDPGQGARELYF. The DNA of the CDR3 is TGTGCCAGCAGGGACCCGGGACAGGGGGCACGGGAGCTGTACTTC. This chain uses TRBV6-5 with TRBJ2-7; 12 bases are shared with TRBD1. From germline, CDR1 is MNHEY and CDR2 SVGAGI. The CDR3 contains 15 residues.

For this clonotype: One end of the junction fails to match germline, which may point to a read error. DNA for the CDR3: TGCGCCGGCAGAAACCGGGACAGGGGGGCAAATGAGCAGTTCTTC. Residues: CAGRNRDRGANEQFF. The chain carries TRBV5-1 and TRBJ2-1, with 11 bases identical to TRBD1. CDR3 length equals 15 residues. Germline V gene data show CDR1 as SGHRS and CDR2 as YFSETQ.

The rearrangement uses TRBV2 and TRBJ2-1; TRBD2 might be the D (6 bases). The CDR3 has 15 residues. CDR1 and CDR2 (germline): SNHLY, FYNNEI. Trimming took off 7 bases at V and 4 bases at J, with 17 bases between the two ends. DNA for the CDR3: TGTGCCAGCATCCAACGACTAGGACGATACAATGAGCAGTTCTTC. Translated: CASIQRLGRYNEQFF.

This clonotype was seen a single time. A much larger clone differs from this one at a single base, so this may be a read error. Here the CDR3 DNA reads TGTGCCATCTCTGGGGAAGGCTACGTGCAGTACTTC. Its protein is CAISGEGYVQYF. The V gene is TRBV10-3, the J gene TRBJ2-7; D gene uncertain. The CDR3 contains 12 residues. Germline-derived CDR1 and CDR2 are ENHRY and SYGVKD.

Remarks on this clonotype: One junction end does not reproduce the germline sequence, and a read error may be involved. The CDR3 DNA reads TGTGCCAGCAGACCCCAGCGGGAGGGATTGGATGAGCAGTTGTTC. This translates into CASRPQREGLDEQLF. This chain uses TRBV11-2 with TRBJ2-1; 10 bases agree with TRBD2. This CDR3 contains 15 residues. Germline values: CDR1 SGHAT, CDR2 FQNNGV.

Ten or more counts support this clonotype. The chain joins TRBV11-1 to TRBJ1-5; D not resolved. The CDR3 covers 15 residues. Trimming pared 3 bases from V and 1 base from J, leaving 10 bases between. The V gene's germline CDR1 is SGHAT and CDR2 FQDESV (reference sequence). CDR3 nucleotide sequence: TGTGCCAGCAGCTTCGGGCGGGGAAGCAATCAGCCCCAGCATTTT. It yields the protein CASSFGRGSNQPQHF.

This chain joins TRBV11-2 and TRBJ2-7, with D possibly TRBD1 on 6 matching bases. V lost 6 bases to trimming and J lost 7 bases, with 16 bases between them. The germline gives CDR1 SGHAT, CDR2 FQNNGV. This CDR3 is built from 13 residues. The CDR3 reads CASSQVRGREQYF. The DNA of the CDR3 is TGTGCCAGCAGTCAAGTCAGGGGTCGGGAGCAGTACTTC.

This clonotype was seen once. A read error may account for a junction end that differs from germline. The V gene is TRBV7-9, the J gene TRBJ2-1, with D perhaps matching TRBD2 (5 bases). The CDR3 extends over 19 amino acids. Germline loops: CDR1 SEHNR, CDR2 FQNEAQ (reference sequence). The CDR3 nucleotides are TGTGCCAGCAGCCCTTCACCCGGGGAATCTGTCCTAAAGCACAATGAGCAGTCCTTC. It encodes CASSPSPGESVLKHNEQSF.

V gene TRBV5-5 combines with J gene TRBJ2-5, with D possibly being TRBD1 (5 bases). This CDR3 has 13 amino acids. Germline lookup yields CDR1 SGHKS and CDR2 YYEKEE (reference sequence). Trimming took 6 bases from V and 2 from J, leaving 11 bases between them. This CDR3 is CASNQGRQETQYF. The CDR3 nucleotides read TGTGCCAGCAACCAGGGAAGGCAAGAGACCCAGTACTTC.

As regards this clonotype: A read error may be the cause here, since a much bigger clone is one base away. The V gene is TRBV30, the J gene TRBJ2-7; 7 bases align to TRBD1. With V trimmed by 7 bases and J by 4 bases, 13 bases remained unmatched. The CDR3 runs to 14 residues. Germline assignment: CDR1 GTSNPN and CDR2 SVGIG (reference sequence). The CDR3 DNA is TGTGCCTTACACTTCGGGACAGAAGGGTACGAGCAGTACTTC. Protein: CALHFGTEGYEQYF.

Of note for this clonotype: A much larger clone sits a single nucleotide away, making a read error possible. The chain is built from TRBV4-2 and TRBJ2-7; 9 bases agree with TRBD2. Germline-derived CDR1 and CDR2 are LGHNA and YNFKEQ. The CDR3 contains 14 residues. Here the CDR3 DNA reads TGTGTCAGCAGCCAAGGACTAGCGAAGGGCGAGCAGTACTTC. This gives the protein CVSSQGLAKGEQYF.

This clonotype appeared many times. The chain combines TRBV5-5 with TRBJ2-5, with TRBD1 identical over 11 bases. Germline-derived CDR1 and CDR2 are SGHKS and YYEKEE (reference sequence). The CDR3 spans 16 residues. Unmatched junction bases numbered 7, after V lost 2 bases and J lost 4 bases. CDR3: CASSFGVGTGGETQYF. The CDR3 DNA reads TGTGCCAGCAGCTTTGGCGTTGGGACAGGGGGAGAGACCCAGTACTTC.

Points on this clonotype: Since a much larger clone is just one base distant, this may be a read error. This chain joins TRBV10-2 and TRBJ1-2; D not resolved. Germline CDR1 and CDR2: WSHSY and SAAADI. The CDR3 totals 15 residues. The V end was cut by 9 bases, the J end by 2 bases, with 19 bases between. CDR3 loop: CARRQEEETNYGYTF. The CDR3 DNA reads TGCGCCAGGAGGCAGGAAGAAGAAACGAACTATGGCTACACCTTC.

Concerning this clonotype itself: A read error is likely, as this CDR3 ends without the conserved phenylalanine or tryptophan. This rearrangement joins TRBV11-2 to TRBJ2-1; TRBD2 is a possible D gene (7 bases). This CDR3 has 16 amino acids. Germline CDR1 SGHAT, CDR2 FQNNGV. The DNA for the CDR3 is TGTGCCAGCAGCTTCCCCCGCGGGGGCTCCTATAATGAGCAGTTCCTC. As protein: CASSFPRGGSYNEQFL.

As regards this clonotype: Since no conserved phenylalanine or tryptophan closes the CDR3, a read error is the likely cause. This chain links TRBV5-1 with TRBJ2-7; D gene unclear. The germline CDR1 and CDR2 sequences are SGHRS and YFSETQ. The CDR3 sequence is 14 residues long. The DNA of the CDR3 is TGTGCCAGCAGCTTGCGTGGCGGCTCCTACGAGCAGTACTGC. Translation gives CASSLRGGSYEQYC.

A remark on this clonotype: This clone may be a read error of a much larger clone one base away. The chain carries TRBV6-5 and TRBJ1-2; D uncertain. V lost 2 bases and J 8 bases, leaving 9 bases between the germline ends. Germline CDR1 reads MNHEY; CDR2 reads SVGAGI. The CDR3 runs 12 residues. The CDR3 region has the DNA TGTGCCAGCAGTTACCCCCAGCAGGGCTACACCTTC. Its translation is CASSYPQQGYTF.

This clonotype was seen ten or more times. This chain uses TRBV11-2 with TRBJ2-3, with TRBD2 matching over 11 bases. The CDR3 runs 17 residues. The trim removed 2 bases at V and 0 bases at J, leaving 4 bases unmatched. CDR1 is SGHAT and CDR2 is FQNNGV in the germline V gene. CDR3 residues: CASSLKRTSGSTDTQYF. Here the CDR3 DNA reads TGTGCCAGCAGCTTAAAAAGGACTAGCGGGAGCACAGATACGCAGTATTTT.

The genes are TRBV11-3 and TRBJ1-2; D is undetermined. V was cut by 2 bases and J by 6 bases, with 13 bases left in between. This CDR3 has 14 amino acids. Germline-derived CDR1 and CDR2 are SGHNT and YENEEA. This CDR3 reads CASSLTKTGNGYTF. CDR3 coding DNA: TGTGCCAGCAGCTTAACCAAAACCGGGAATGGCTACACCTTC. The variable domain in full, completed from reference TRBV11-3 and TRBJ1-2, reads EAGVVQSPRYKIIEKKQPVAFWCNPISGHNTLYWYLQNLGQGPELLIRYENEEAVDDSQLPKDRFSAERLKGVDSTLKIQPAELGDSAVYLCASSLTKTGNGYTFGSGTRLTVV.

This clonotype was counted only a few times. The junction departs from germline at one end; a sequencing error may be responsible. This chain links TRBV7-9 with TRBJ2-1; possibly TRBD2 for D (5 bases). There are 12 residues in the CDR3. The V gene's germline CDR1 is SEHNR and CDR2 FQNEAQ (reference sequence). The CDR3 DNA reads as TGTGCCGGCAGCGGTGACGGCAATGAGCAGTTCTTC. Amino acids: CAGSGDGNEQFF.

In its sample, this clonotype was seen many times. The chain's CDR3 is CASSLQPGQGGSDTQYF. For the CDR3, the DNA is TGTGCCAGCAGCTTACAACCGGGACAGGGGGGCTCAGATACGCAGTATTTT. The J gene is TRBJ2-3, the V gene TRBV11-2, with 11 bases fitting TRBD1. The CDR3 loop spans 17 amino acids. Germline assignment: CDR1 SGHAT and CDR2 FQNNGV. J was trimmed by 4 bases and V by 2 bases; bases with no gene match: 8.

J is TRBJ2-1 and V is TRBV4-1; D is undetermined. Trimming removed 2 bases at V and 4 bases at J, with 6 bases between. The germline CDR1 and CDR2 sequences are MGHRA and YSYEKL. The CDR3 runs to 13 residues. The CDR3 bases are TGCGCCAGCAGCCAAACTGCTTACAATGAGCAGTTCTTC. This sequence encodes CASSQTAYNEQFF.

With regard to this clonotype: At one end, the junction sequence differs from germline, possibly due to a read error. The CDR3 sequence is CSSSQGNTETFF. In DNA, the CDR3 is TGTTCCAGCAGCCAGGGGAACACTGAAACTTTCTTT. The V gene is TRBV11-3, the J gene TRBJ1-1; tentative D call: TRBD1 (6 bases). Germline CDR1 and CDR2: SGHNT and YENEEA. CDR3 length equals 12 residues.

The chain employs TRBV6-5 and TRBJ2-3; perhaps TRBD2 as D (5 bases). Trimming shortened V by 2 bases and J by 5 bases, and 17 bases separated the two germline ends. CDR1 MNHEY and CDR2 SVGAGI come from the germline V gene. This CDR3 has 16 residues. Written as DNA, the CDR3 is TGTGCCAGCAGTTACCGCGGACCAGCGGATCGAGATACGCAGTATTTT. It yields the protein CASSYRGPADRDTQYF.

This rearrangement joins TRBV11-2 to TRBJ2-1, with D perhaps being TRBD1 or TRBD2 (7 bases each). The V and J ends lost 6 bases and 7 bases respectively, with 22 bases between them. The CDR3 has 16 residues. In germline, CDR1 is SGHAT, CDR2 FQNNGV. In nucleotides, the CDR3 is TGTGCCAGCAGTATAATCAGGGGGGGTAGGGGGAATGAGCAGTTCTTC. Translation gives CASSIIRGGRGNEQFF.

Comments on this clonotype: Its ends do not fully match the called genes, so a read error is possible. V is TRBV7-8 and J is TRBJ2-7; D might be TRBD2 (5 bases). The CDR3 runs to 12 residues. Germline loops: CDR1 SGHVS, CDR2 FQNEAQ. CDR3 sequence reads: CAGSGRSYEQYF. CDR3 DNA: TGTGCCGGCAGCGGAAGAAGTTACGAGCAGTACTTC.

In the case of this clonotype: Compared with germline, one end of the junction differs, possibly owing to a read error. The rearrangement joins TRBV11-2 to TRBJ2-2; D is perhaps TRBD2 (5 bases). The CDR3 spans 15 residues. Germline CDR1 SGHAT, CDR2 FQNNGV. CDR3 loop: CASRPDWTRLGDLFF. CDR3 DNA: TGTGCCAGCAGGCCGGACTGGACCCGCCTCGGGGATCTGTTTTTT.

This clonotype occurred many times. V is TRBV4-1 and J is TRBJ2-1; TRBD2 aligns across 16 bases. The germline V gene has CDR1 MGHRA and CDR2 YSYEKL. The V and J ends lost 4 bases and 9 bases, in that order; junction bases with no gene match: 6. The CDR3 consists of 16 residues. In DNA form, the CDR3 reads TGCGCCAGCAGCCCCCCCGGGACTAGCGGGAGGGTTGAGCAGTTCTTC. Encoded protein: CASSPPGTSGRVEQFF.

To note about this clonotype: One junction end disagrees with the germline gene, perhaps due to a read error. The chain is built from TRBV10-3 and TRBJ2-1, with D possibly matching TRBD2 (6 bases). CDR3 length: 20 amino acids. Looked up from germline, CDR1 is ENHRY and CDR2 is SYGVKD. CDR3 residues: CAIGGGVADYKSSSYNEQLF. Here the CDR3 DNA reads TGTGCCATCGGTGGGGGAGTAGCGGATTATAAAAGTAGCTCCTACAATGAGCAGTTGTTC.

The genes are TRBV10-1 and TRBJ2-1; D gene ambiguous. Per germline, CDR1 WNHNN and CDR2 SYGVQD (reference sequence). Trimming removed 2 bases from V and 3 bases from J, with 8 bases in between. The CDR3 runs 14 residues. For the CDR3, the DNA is TGCGCCAGCAGTGAGAGAGTAGACTACAATGAGCAGTTCTTC. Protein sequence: CASSERVDYNEQFF.

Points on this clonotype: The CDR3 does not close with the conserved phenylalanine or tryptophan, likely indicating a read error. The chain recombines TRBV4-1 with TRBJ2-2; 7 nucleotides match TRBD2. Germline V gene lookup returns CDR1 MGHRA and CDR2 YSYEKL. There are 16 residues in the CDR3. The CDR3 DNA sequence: TGCGGCAGCAACGATCTGGACGGGGGGTTAACCGGGGAGCTGTTTCTT. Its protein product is CGSNDLDGGLTGELFL.

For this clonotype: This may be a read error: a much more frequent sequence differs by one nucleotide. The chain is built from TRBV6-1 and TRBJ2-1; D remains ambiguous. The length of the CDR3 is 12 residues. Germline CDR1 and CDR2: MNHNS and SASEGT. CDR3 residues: CASSEIRNEQLF. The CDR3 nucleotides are TGTGCCAGCAGTGAAATCAGGAATGAGCAGTTGTTC.